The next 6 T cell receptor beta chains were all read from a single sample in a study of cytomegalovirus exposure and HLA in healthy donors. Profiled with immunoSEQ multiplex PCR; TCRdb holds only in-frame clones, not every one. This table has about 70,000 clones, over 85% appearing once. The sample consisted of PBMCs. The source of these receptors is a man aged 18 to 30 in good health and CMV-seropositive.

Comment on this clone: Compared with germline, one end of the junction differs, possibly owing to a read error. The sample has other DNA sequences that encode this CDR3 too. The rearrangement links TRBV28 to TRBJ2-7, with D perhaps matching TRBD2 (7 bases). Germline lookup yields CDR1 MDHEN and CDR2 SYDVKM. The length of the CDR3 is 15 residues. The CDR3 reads CASSPFRGARYEQYF. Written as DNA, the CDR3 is TGTGCTAGCAGCCCTTTTCGGGGGGCGCGGTACGAGCAGTACTTC.

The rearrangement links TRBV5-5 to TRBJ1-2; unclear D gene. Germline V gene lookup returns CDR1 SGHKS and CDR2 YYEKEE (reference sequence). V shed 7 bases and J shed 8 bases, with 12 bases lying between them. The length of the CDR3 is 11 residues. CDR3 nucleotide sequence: TGTGCCAGCTCGGCAGGTGTGGGCTACACCTTC. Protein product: CASSAGVGYTF.

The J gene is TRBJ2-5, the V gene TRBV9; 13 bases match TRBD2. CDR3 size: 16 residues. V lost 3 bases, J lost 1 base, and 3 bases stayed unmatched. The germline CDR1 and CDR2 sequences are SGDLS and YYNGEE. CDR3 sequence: CASSEGTSGIQETQYF. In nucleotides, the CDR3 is TGTGCCAGCAGCGAGGGGACTAGCGGGATCCAAGAGACCCAGTACTTC. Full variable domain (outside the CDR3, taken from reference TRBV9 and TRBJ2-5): DSGVTQTPKHLITATGQRVTLRCSPRSGDLSVYWYQQSLDQGLQFLIQYYNGEERAKGNILERFSAQQFPDLHSELNLSSLELGDSALYFCASSEGTSGIQETQYFGPGTRLLVL.

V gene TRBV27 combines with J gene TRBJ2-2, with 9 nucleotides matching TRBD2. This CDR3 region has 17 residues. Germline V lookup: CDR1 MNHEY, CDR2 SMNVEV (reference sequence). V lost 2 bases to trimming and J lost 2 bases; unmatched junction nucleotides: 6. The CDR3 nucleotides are TGTGCCAGCAGTTTAGAGGTGGGACTAGCAAACACCGGGGAGCTGTTTTTT. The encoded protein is CASSLEVGLANTGELFF.

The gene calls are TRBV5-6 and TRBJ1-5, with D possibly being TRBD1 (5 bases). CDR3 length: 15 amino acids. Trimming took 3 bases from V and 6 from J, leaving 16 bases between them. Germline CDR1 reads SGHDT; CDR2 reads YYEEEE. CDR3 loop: CASSSQGARSQPQHF. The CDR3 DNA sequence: TGTGCCAGCAGCTCCCAAGGGGCGCGAAGTCAGCCCCAGCATTTT.

The CDR3 DNA reads TGTGCCTGGGAAGATAGGGGGACTAGCGGGAGTGGGGCCTACAATGAGCAGTTCTTC. Its translation: CAWEDRGTSGSGAYNEQFF. The J gene is TRBJ2-1, the V gene TRBV30; TRBD2 agrees at 14 bases. J lost 2 bases, V lost 5 bases, and 14 bases had no gene match. Germline loops: CDR1 GTSNPN, CDR2 SVGIG (reference sequence). This CDR3 comprises 19 residues.